The rows below give T cell receptor beta chains drawn from one sample of a study of human T cells and chemical hapten exposure. TCRdb reprocessed the RACE reads with MiXCR, giving one entry per CDR3 protein. The data show more than 300,000 distinct CDR3 sequences, 5% to 6.5% seen once. Source: whole blood, taken in connection with sensitization to the hapten diphenylcyclopropenone (DPC). The receptors here all came from a woman aged 18-30 years with alopecia areata. Some clones in this sample may be carry-over from other donors' samples. The CDR3 runs from the conserved cysteine through the conserved F or W. A D gene is named only where the DNA matches it firmly. A row's size may be missing; if present it is once, few, many or a size class.

TGCGCCAGCAGGAAGCGGGGGCCAATCACAGATACGCAGTATTTT,CASRKRGPITDTQYF,few,TRBV5-1,TRBJ2-3,TRBD2
TGCAGTGCTCCGGACAGAGCAGGTGAAGCTTTCTTT,CSAPDRAGEAFF,-,TRBV20-1,TRBJ1-1,-
TGCAGTGCTAGAGTCCACAGAGGCCTCTCCCACGAGCAGTACTTC,CSARVHRGLSHEQYF,few,TRBV20-1,TRBJ2-7,-
TGTGCCAGCAGCCCCCCCGGCAGGGGGACTAATGAAAAACTGTTTTTT,CASSPPGRGTNEKLFF,-,TRBV4-2,TRBJ1-4,TRBD1
TGTGCCAGCAGCCAAGAGGGGGCTAGCGTCTGGGGTGAGCAGTTCTTC,CASSQEGASVWGEQFF,-,TRBV4-2,TRBJ2-1,-
TGTGCCAGCAGTTTATCGTTTGAGGGGGGCGATACGCAGTATTTT,CASSLSFEGGDTQYF,many,TRBV12-3/TRBV12-4,TRBJ2-3,-
TGTGCCAGCAGCCGGGGCGGGACGGTCTATGGCTACACCTTC,CASSRGGTVYGYTF,-,TRBV7-9,TRBJ1-2,-
TGTGCCAGCAGCCGACCTGCGCTGTTTACGGACCGATACAATGAGCAGTTCTTC,CASSRPALFTDRYNEQFF,few,TRBV7-9,TRBJ2-1,-
TGTGCCAGCAGCCAAGATTGGGTCACAGATACGCAGTATTTT,CASSQDWVTDTQYF,many,TRBV14,TRBJ2-3,-
TGCAGTGCTATACCGACAGTTCCCTACGAGCAGTACTTC,CSAIPTVPYEQYF,many,TRBV20-1,TRBJ2-7,-
TGTGCCAGCAGCCTCCTAGGCCAGCGGGGGGGCGATGAGCAGTTCTTC,CASSLLGQRGGDEQFF,few,TRBV11-1,TRBJ2-1,TRBD2
TGTGCCAGCAGCCAGGGTGGAAGGGACGAGCAGTACTTC,CASSQGGRDEQYF,few,TRBV3-1,TRBJ2-7,-
TGTGCCAGCACCACAGTCGCCGGCCGTTATAGCAATCAGCCCCAGCATTTT,CASTTVAGRYSNQPQHF,few,TRBV7-3,TRBJ1-5,-
TGTGCCATCAGTGAGAGGGGGGGACAGTCGAGTCTCTACGAGCAGTACTTC,CAISERGGQSSLYEQYF,-,TRBV10-3,TRBJ2-7,-
TGCGCCAGCAGCAGAACCGGACTAGCGGGGGAAATAGAGACCCAGTACTTC,CASSRTGLAGEIETQYF,many,TRBV5-1,TRBJ2-5,TRBD2
TGTGCCATCAGTGATGTTGTGGGGGTGGGATTGACAGATACGCAGTATTTT,CAISDVVGVGLTDTQYF,many,TRBV10-3,TRBJ2-3,-
TGTGCCAGCAGTACAGGGACTGGGGCCAACGTCCTGACTTTC,CASSTGTGANVLTF,many,TRBV28,TRBJ2-6,-
TGTGCCAGCAGTTTATTACGGCAGGGGTTCGGGGCTGGCTACACCTTC,CASSLLRQGFGAGYTF,-,TRBV28,TRBJ1-2,-
TGTGCCAGCAGCCAGGCTAGCGGGGCCCAAGAGACCCAGTACTTC,CASSQASGAQETQYF,-,TRBV3-1,TRBJ2-5,TRBD2
TGCAGTGCTACCCCGCCGGGAGGGCCGAACACTGAAGCTTTCTTT,CSATPPGGPNTEAFF,few,TRBV20-1,TRBJ1-1,-
TGTGCCAGCAAGACAGGGGTGCAGCCCCAGCATTTT,CASKTGVQPQHF,many,TRBV6-5,TRBJ1-5,TRBD1
TGCGCCAGCAGCCCGGCGGGTAGCGGGGGCCTTAGCTCCTACAATGAGCAGTTCTTC,CASSPAGSGGLSSYNEQFF,few,TRBV5-1,TRBJ2-1,TRBD2
TGTGCCATCAGTGATCATATCCCGGGACAGGGTTGGGCAGATACGCAGTATTTT,CAISDHIPGQGWADTQYF,once,TRBV10-3,TRBJ2-3,TRBD1
TGCGCCACCTCAGAGACAGAGACCGGGGAGCTGTTTTTT,CATSETETGELFF,few,TRBV5-1,TRBJ2-2,-
TGCGCCAGCAGCCAAGGACAGGGGGCTGGGTATGGCTACACCTTC,CASSQGQGAGYGYTF,few,TRBV4-3,TRBJ1-2,TRBD1
TGTGCTAGTGGTTTGGTGCTCCAACGGGGCCCTCCCTACGAGCAGTACTTC,CASGLVLQRGPPYEQYF,few,TRBV12-5,TRBJ2-7,-
TGCGCCAGCAGTCAGAGCCTAGCGGGGGCCTTCGGCACAGATACGCAGTATTTT,CASSQSLAGAFGTDTQYF,-,TRBV5-1,TRBJ2-3,TRBD2
TGCAGTGCTAGAAAAGCAGGTTACAATGAGCAGTTCTTC,CSARKAGYNEQFF,-,TRBV20-1,TRBJ2-1,-
TGTGCCAGCAGCCAAAGTTCGGGTGAGCAGTTCTTC,CASSQSSGEQFF,few,TRBV3-1,TRBJ2-1,-
TGTGCCAGCAGTTCCACAGGGAATGGGGGCACAGATACGCAGTATTTT,CASSSTGNGGTDTQYF,many,TRBV6-5,TRBJ2-3,-
TGTGCCAGCAGTCCCTACACCCAGGGCTACGAGCAGTACTTC,CASSPYTQGYEQYF,few,TRBV27,TRBJ2-7,-
TGCGCCAGCAGCCAAAATCCCGGGACAGGGCTACAGTACTTC,CASSQNPGTGLQYF,-,TRBV4-1,TRBJ2-7,TRBD1
TGTGCCAGCAGCGCAACAGGTGGTAGCGGGGGGAGCTACGAGCAGTACTTC,CASSATGGSGGSYEQYF,many,TRBV7-2,TRBJ2-7,TRBD2
TGCAGCGTTGAGAGGCACAATGAGCAGTTCTTC,CSVERHNEQFF,few,TRBV29-1,TRBJ2-1,-
TGTGCCAGCAGCCCGCGGACAGGGGGCCAGGGGTTCTATGGCTACACCTTC,CASSPRTGGQGFYGYTF,many,TRBV5-6,TRBJ1-2,TRBD1
TGTGCCAGCAGCCCCACGGTATCCGAGCAGTACTTC,CASSPTVSEQYF,many,TRBV7-9,TRBJ2-7,-
TGTGCCAGCAGAATACCGGACAGTAATGAAAAACTGTTTTTT,CASRIPDSNEKLFF,-,TRBV6-2/TRBV6-3,TRBJ1-4,-
TGTGCCAGCAGCCACTCGGCAGTCCACTACTATGGCTACACCTTC,CASSHSAVHYYGYTF,few,TRBV14,TRBJ1-2,-
TGTGCCAGCAGCTTACCAAGCGCACAGCCCCAGCATTTT,CASSLPSAQPQHF,many,TRBV5-8,TRBJ1-5,-
TGTGCCATCAGTGAGGCTCTTGGGAATGAGCAGTTCTTC,CAISEALGNEQFF,many,TRBV10-3,TRBJ2-1,-
TGTGCCAGCAGCTTGGGGGTGCAACGGAGCTCCTACAATGAGCAGTTCTTC,CASSLGVQRSSYNEQFF,-,TRBV5-4,TRBJ2-1,-
TGTGCCAGCAGAAACCGGGACTCATGGCGCGAGCAGTACTTC,CASRNRDSWREQYF,many,TRBV27,TRBJ2-7,-
TGCAGCGTTGAAAAAGGTTACGAGCAGTACTTC,CSVEKGYEQYF,many,TRBV29-1,TRBJ2-7,-